The next 6 T cell receptor beta chains were all read from a single sample in a study of blood T cell repertoires in COVID-19. Produced via immunoSEQ multiplex PCR; TCRdb's table is partial and in-frame only. The data contain hundreds of thousands of clones, 85% of them singletons. Sequenced sample: peripheral blood. These receptor sequences come from a human donor in a cohort sampled during active COVID-19.

The rearrangement uses TRBV7-3 and TRBJ1-1; D possibly corresponds to TRBD1 (6 bases). Trimming cost V 4 bases and J 3 bases, with 15 bases left between them. This CDR3 region has 15 residues. Germline V lookup: CDR1 SGHTA, CDR2 FQGTGA. This chain's CDR3 is CASSYEGGVYTEAFF. The CDR3 DNA follows: TGTGCCAGCAGCTACGAAGGGGGAGTGTACACTGAAGCTTTCTTT. Complete variable domain (other parts from reference TRBV7-3 and TRBJ1-1): GAGVSQTPSNKVTEKGKYVELRCDPISGHTALYWYRQSLGQGPEFLIYFQGTGAADDSGLPNDRFFAVRPEGSVSTLKIQRTERGDSAVYLCASSYEGGVYTEAFFGQGTRLTVV.

The chain has TRBV6-2 or TRBV6-3 and TRBJ1-2; 7 nucleotides align to TRBD1. V was pared by 0 bases and J by 0 bases, with 13 bases of the junction left unmatched. The germline gives CDR1 MNHEY, CDR2 SVGEGT. CDR3 length equals 19 residues. The CDR3 DNA reads as TGTGCCAGCAGTTACTCGAACCACGACAGGGAAGAAGCTAACTATGGCTACACCTTC. Amino acid sequence: CASSYSNHDREEANYGYTF.

The rearrangement joins TRBV2 to TRBJ1-1, with D unclear. CDR3 length equals 15 residues. Germline CDR1 SNHLY, CDR2 FYNNEI. Trimming stripped 1 base from V and 4 bases from J, with 13 bases between. CDR3 coding DNA: TGTGCCAGCAGTGAAGTTGGAGGGCCATTCACTGAAGCTTTCTTT. As protein: CASSEVGGPFTEAFF. Together with reference TRBV2 and TRBJ1-1, the CDR3 gives the full variable domain: EPEVTQTPSHQVTQMGQEVILRCVPISNHLYFYWYRQILGQKVEFLVSFYNNEISEKSEIFDDQFSVERPDGSNFTLKIRSTKLEDSAMYFCASSEVGGPFTEAFFGQGTRLTVV.

V gene TRBV29-1 combines with J gene TRBJ2-2, with 7 bases matching TRBD1. Germline CDR1 reads SQVTM; CDR2 reads ANQGSEA. This CDR3 contains 15 residues. Trimming removed 4 bases from V and 3 bases from J; junction bases left unmatched: 8. CDR3 coding DNA: TGCAGCGTTGGCTTGGGACAGAGATACACCGGGGAGCTGTTTTTT. Its translation: CSVGLGQRYTGELFF.

The chain combines TRBV19 with TRBJ2-1; a possible D gene is TRBD2 (6 bases). V dropped 5 bases and J dropped 0 bases, with 11 bases sitting between them. Germline-derived CDR1 and CDR2 are LNHDA and SQIVND (reference sequence). The CDR3 loop spans 15 amino acids. The CDR3 is CASSVSGASYNEQFF. The CDR3 DNA reads as TGTGCCAGTAGTGTTAGCGGTGCCTCCTACAATGAGCAGTTCTTC.

The V and J genes are TRBV3-1 (or the pseudogene TRBV3-2) and TRBJ2-3, with D perhaps matching TRBD2 (6 bases). Germline V lookup: CDR1 LGHDT, CDR2 YNNKEL (reference sequence). The CDR3 is 15 amino acids. V was shortened by 5 bases and J by 3 bases, with 15 bases between the two germline ends. The CDR3 DNA sequence: TGTGCCAGCAGCTTGGACTGGCGGGGTACAGATACGCAGTATTTT. This gives the protein CASSLDWRGTDTQYF.